The clone carrying this T cell receptor beta chain was observed a single time. Its antigen is as yet unknown. This CDR3 has 15 amino acids. V lost 8 bases and J 3 bases, leaving 17 bases between the germline ends. Germline loops: CDR1 MNHNS, CDR2 SASEGT. The data are from a study of cytomegalovirus exposure and HLA in healthy donors. Study-wide findings and caveats: First-cohort TCR clusters tended to co-occur in the 130 or so validation repertoires, a later analysis found. The listing of 150 to 200 TCR beta chains classed them as cytomegalovirus-associated.

Assay: immunoSEQ multiplex PCR; the TCRdb copy retains only in-frame clones and omits some. Seen here are around 150,000 clones, approximately 96% observed once, and the top ten hold under 0.9%. The receptor was derived from a young woman in good health and CMV-seronegative. The sequenced sample was PBMCs. J is TRBJ2-1 and V is TRBV6-1; tentatively, D is TRBD1 (6 bases). Written as DNA, the CDR3 is TGTGCCAGCCTCAAGGGGACAAACGGCTACAATGAGCAGTTCTTC. Encoded protein: CASLKGTNGYNEQFF.